This T cell receptor (beta chain) derives from a study of blood T cell repertoires in COVID-19. This table comes from immunoSEQ multiplex PCR, and its TCRdb copy is limited to in-frame clones, with some not included. This table has around 190,000 clones, around 85% appearing once. The sequence derives from a woman aged 55-69 years with acute or convalescent COVID-19. Sequenced input: peripheral blood.

CDR3 in DNA: TGCAGCGTTGAAGTGGACTACCTCTACAATGAGCAGTTCTTC. It encodes CSVEVDYLYNEQFF. The gene calls are TRBV29-1 and TRBJ2-1; possible D gene TRBD2, 6 bases. Trimming shortened V by 1 base and J by 3 bases, and 10 bases separated the two germline ends. The CDR3 has 14 residues. Germline V gene lookup returns CDR1 SQVTM and CDR2 ANQGSEA.